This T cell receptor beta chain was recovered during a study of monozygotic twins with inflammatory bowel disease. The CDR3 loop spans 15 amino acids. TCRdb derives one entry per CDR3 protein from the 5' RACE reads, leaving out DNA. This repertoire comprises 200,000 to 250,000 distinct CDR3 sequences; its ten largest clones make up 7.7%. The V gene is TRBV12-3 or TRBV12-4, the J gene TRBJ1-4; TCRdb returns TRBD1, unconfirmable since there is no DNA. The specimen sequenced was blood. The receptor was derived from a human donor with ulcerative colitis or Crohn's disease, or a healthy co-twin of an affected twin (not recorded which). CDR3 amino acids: CASSYNTGGGEKLFF.